A selection of T cell receptor beta chains follows, all from one sample in a study of blood T cell repertoires in COVID-19. Assay: immunoSEQ multiplex PCR; the TCRdb copy retains only in-frame clones and omits some. This table holds 180,000 or so clones, around four fifths found once. Sequenced sample: PBMCs or T cells enriched from blood (not recorded which). The receptors come from a woman in her forties or fifties in a cohort exposed to, infected with or recovered from COVID-19 (not recorded which). The CDR3 runs from the conserved cysteine through the conserved F or W. The order of the fields is V gene, D gene, clone size, J gene, CDR3 DNA, CDR3 protein. D genes are given only for firm matches. The listing skips clone size in some rows; elsewhere it reads once, few, many or a size class.

v_gene: TRBV28; d_gene: NA; abundance: NA; j_gene: TRBJ1-2; CDR3nt: TGTGCCAGCAGCACACCCTTCTTATATGATGGCTACACCTTC; CDR3aa: CASSTPFLYDGYTF
v_gene: TRBV4-2; d_gene: TRBD2; abundance: NA; j_gene: TRBJ2-3; CDR3nt: TGTGCCAGCAGCCAAGTTGGTAGCGGGGGGCCAGATACGCAGTATTTT; CDR3aa: CASSQVGSGGPDTQYF
v_gene: TRBV2; d_gene: TRBD2; abundance: once; j_gene: TRBJ2-7; CDR3nt: TGTGCCAGCAGTGCAGAGGGACTAGCCGATGGGTTAACCTACGAGCAGTACTTC; CDR3aa: CASSAEGLADGLTYEQYF
v_gene: TRBV6-5; d_gene: TRBD2; abundance: NA; j_gene: TRBJ2-1; CDR3nt: TGTGCCAGCAGTTACTGGCCTAGCGGGGGCAATGAGCAGTTCTTC; CDR3aa: CASSYWPSGGNEQFF
v_gene: TRBV4-3; d_gene: TRBD1; abundance: NA; j_gene: TRBJ1-2; CDR3nt: TGCGCCAGCAGCCAGGGACAGGGCGTCTATGGCTACACCTTC; CDR3aa: CASSQGQGVYGYTF
v_gene: TRBV28; d_gene: TRBD1; abundance: NA; j_gene: TRBJ1-2; CDR3nt: TGTGCCAGCAGTTCCTCTCCGGGACAGGGTAATGATGGCTACACCTTC; CDR3aa: CASSSSPGQGNDGYTF
v_gene: TRBV28; d_gene: NA; abundance: NA; j_gene: TRBJ1-3; CDR3nt: TGTGCCAGCAGTTTAACTTTTACAGGTATCTCTGGAAACACCATATATTTT; CDR3aa: CASSLTFTGISGNTIYF
v_gene: TRBV10-3; d_gene: NA; abundance: NA; j_gene: TRBJ2-7; CDR3nt: TGTGCCATCAGTAAGAGCTACGAGCAGTACTTC; CDR3aa: CAISKSYEQYF
v_gene: TRBV5-4; d_gene: TRBD2; abundance: once; j_gene: TRBJ2-6; CDR3nt: TGTGCCAGCAGCTCAGGACTAGCGGGGAACTCTGGGGCCAACGTCCTGACTTTC; CDR3aa: CASSSGLAGNSGANVLTF
v_gene: TRBV3-1/TRBV3-2; d_gene: NA; abundance: NA; j_gene: TRBJ2-1; CDR3nt: TGTGCCAGCAGCCAGACAGTCTCCAATGAGCAGTTCTTC; CDR3aa: CASSQTVSNEQFF
v_gene: TRBV9; d_gene: NA; abundance: NA; j_gene: TRBJ2-7; CDR3nt: TGTGCCAGCAGCCCAAGCGTAGACGGGGGTCTCTACGAGCAGTACTTC; CDR3aa: CASSPSVDGGLYEQYF
v_gene: TRBV29-1; d_gene: TRBD1; abundance: NA; j_gene: TRBJ1-2; CDR3nt: TGCAGCGTTGAAGATAGGGCTGTGTTCCGCCAGGGGGCGCGCTATGGCTACACCTTC; CDR3aa: CSVEDRAVFRQGARYGYTF
v_gene: TRBV19; d_gene: TRBD2; abundance: NA; j_gene: TRBJ2-5; CDR3nt: TGTGCCAGTAGTATAGCGGGAGGGCCGAGGGAGACCCAGTACTTC; CDR3aa: CASSIAGGPRETQYF
v_gene: TRBV28; d_gene: NA; abundance: NA; j_gene: TRBJ1-1; CDR3nt: TGTGCCACCCAAGGGGGGAACACTGAAGCTTTCTTT; CDR3aa: CATQGGNTEAFF
v_gene: TRBV4-3; d_gene: NA; abundance: NA; j_gene: TRBJ2-2; CDR3nt: TGCGCCAGCAGCGACCCGGGACTCTCCTCTCTTAACACCGGGGAGCTGTTTTTT; CDR3aa: CASSDPGLSSLNTGELFF
v_gene: TRBV27; d_gene: TRBD2; abundance: NA; j_gene: TRBJ2-1; CDR3nt: TGTGCCAGCACCTCACTAGCGGGGGGAAACTACAATGAGCAGTTCTTC; CDR3aa: CASTSLAGGNYNEQFF
v_gene: TRBV3-1/TRBV3-2; d_gene: TRBD2; abundance: NA; j_gene: TRBJ2-1; CDR3nt: TGTGCCAGCAGCCAACGCGGGAGCTACAATGAGCAGTTCTTC; CDR3aa: CASSQRGSYNEQFF
v_gene: TRBV7-9; d_gene: TRBD2; abundance: NA; j_gene: TRBJ2-2; CDR3nt: TGTGCCAGCAGCTCGGGACTAGCGGGGGTTTCCGGGGAGCTGTTTTTT; CDR3aa: CASSSGLAGVSGELFF
v_gene: TRBV6-1; d_gene: NA; abundance: NA; j_gene: TRBJ2-2; CDR3nt: TGTGCCAGCAGCTTGACTTGGGGGGACACCGGGGAGCTGTTTTTT; CDR3aa: CASSLTWGDTGELFF
v_gene: TRBV11-1; d_gene: TRBD1; abundance: once; j_gene: TRBJ1-6; CDR3nt: TGTGCCAGCAGCTTTCTGGGACAGGGTGGTTCACCCCTCCACTTT; CDR3aa: CASSFLGQGGSPLHF
v_gene: TRBV7-9; d_gene: TRBD1; abundance: once; j_gene: TRBJ1-5; CDR3nt: TGTGCCAGCAGCCCACTCACAGGGGCCCCCAATAGCAATCAGCCCCAGCATTTT; CDR3aa: CASSPLTGAPNSNQPQHF
v_gene: TRBV11-2; d_gene: TRBD1; abundance: few; j_gene: TRBJ2-5; CDR3nt: TGTGCCAGCAGCTCCAGAGAGGTGGACAGGGAAGAGACCCAGTACTTC; CDR3aa: CASSSREVDREETQYF
v_gene: TRBV6-5; d_gene: NA; abundance: NA; j_gene: TRBJ1-1; CDR3nt: TGTGCCAGCACCAAACTCCGGGAGAACACTGAAGCTTTCTTT; CDR3aa: CASTKLRENTEAFF
v_gene: TRBV2; d_gene: NA; abundance: NA; j_gene: TRBJ2-1; CDR3nt: TGTGCCTCGACCAGGGTAACGGGTTACAATGAGCAGTTCTTC; CDR3aa: CASTRVTGYNEQFF
v_gene: TRBV4-1; d_gene: TRBD2; abundance: NA; j_gene: TRBJ2-7; CDR3nt: TGCGCCAGCAGCCAAGATCTGGTAGCGGGAGTTTACGAGCAGTACTTC; CDR3aa: CASSQDLVAGVYEQYF
v_gene: TRBV4-2; d_gene: TRBD2; abundance: NA; j_gene: TRBJ2-3; CDR3nt: TGTGCCAGCAGCCAAGATGGCGGGAGGGACACAGATACGCAGTATTTT; CDR3aa: CASSQDGGRDTDTQYF
v_gene: TRBV28; d_gene: NA; abundance: NA; j_gene: TRBJ1-5; CDR3nt: TGTGCCAGCAGTGATGGGTTAGGGGTCAATCAGCCCCAGCATTTT; CDR3aa: CASSDGLGVNQPQHF
v_gene: TRBV6-5; d_gene: NA; abundance: NA; j_gene: TRBJ1-5; CDR3nt: TGTGCCAGCAGTTACGGGTCAGGTTATAGCAATCAGCCCCAGCATTTT; CDR3aa: CASSYGSGYSNQPQHF
v_gene: TRBV9; d_gene: NA; abundance: NA; j_gene: TRBJ2-1; CDR3nt: TGTGCCAGCAGCGTAGGGTCTGGGGCTAGCTCCTACAATGAGCAGTTCTTC; CDR3aa: CASSVGSGASSYNEQFF
v_gene: TRBV4-3; d_gene: TRBD1; abundance: NA; j_gene: TRBJ2-7; CDR3nt: TGCGCCAGCAGCCAAATACAGGGGGTTACCTACGAGCAGTACTTC; CDR3aa: CASSQIQGVTYEQYF
v_gene: TRBV5-6; d_gene: TRBD1; abundance: NA; j_gene: TRBJ2-3; CDR3nt: TGTGCCAGCAGCGAGACAGGGAAGGGGACAGATACGCAGTATTTT; CDR3aa: CASSETGKGTDTQYF
v_gene: TRBV3-1/TRBV3-2; d_gene: NA; abundance: NA; j_gene: TRBJ1-5; CDR3nt: TGTGCCAGCAGCCATGGGGTGGACTCAGACCAGCCCCAGCATTTT; CDR3aa: CASSHGVDSDQPQHF
v_gene: TRBV28; d_gene: TRBD2; abundance: NA; j_gene: TRBJ2-1; CDR3nt: TGTGCCAGCAGTTTGCGGCGGGGGACTAGCGGGAGGTTCGGGAATGAGCAGTTCTTC; CDR3aa: CASSLRRGTSGRFGNEQFF
v_gene: TRBV6-6; d_gene: NA; abundance: NA; j_gene: TRBJ1-1; CDR3nt: TGTGCCAGCCGGGCCCCTGAGGGGAACACTGAAGCTTTCTTT; CDR3aa: CASRAPEGNTEAFF
v_gene: TRBV11-3; d_gene: TRBD1; abundance: NA; j_gene: TRBJ1-1; CDR3nt: TGTGCCAGCAGTCGAGCCCGGGACAGCGAAGCTTTCTTT; CDR3aa: CASSRARDSEAFF